Sequencing of this T cell receptor (beta chain) was carried out in a study of PD-1 blockade in classical Hodgkin lymphoma. Here immunoSEQ multiplex PCR was the method, and the copy in TCRdb shows in-frame clones only, minus some. The profile shows about 24,000 clones, 69% of them singletons. V shed 6 bases and J shed 2 bases, with 14 bases lying between them. Germline values: CDR1 LNHDA, CDR2 SQIVND (reference sequence). The CDR3 has 15 residues. After autologous stem cell transplantation all patients relapsed, and prior brentuximab vedotin exposure differed between cohorts. The TCR originated in a human donor with classical Hodgkin lymphoma. The chain is built from TRBV19 and TRBJ2-1, with D tentatively TRBD1 or TRBD2 (6 bases each). The sample here was peripheral blood mononuclear cells (PBMCs), taken at baseline. The chain's CDR3 is CASRIGGSTYNEQFF. CDR3 in DNA: TGTGCCAGTAGGATCGGGGGCTCAACCTACAATGAGCAGTTCTTC.